One sample yielded the 7 T cell receptor beta chains listed below, sequenced in a study of early T cells in non-severe SARS-CoV-2 infection. Via MiXCR, TCRdb re-called the 5' RACE reads, giving one row per CDR3 protein. Of 55,000 to 65,000 distinct CDR3 sequences in the sample, 11% were seen once. Specimen: whole blood. The source of these receptors is an adult who was a healthcare worker with PCR-confirmed SARS-CoV-2 infection or an uninfected control (not recorded which).

The chain employs TRBV7-6 and TRBJ2-4; D is uncertain. The germline CDR1 and CDR2 sequences are SGHVS and FNYEAQ. The CDR3 is 15 amino acids. The V gene lost 5 bases and the J gene lost 0 bases, with 11 bases spanning the gap. CDR3 nucleotides: TGTGCCAGCAGCCCAATACAGCTAGCCAAAAACATTCAGTACTTC. The encoded protein is CASSPIQLAKNIQYF.

This clonotype was picked up many times. The genes are TRBV3-1 and TRBJ1-2; D possibly corresponds to TRBD1 (6 bases). Deletions cut 4 bases from V and 4 bases from J, with 13 bases between. Germline CDR1 and CDR2: LGHDT and YNNKEL (reference sequence). CDR3 size: 14 residues. CDR3 residues: CASSPWDISYGYTF. In DNA form, the CDR3 reads TGTGCCAGCAGCCCCTGGGACATATCCTATGGCTACACCTTC. Filled out from reference TRBV3-1 and TRBJ1-2, the complete variable domain reads DTAVSQTPKYLVTQMGNDKSIKCEQNLGHDTMYWYKQDSKKFLKIMFSYNNKELIINETVPNRFSPKSPDKAHLNLHINSLELGDSAVYFCASSPWDISYGYTFGSGTRLTVV.

This clonotype was detected ten times or more. This chain links TRBV3-1 with TRBJ2-2; the D call may be TRBD1 or TRBD2 (5 bases each). Germline V gene data show CDR1 as LGHDT and CDR2 as YNNKEL (reference sequence). V lost 4 bases to trimming and J lost 2 bases, with 11 bases between them. CDR3 size: 15 residues. The CDR3 coding sequence is TGTGCCAGCAGCCCCGGGACGGATAACACCGGGGAGCTGTTTTTT. Encoded protein: CASSPGTDNTGELFF. Filled out from reference TRBV3-1 and TRBJ2-2, the complete variable domain reads DTAVSQTPKYLVTQMGNDKSIKCEQNLGHDTMYWYKQDSKKFLKIMFSYNNKELIINETVPNRFSPKSPDKAHLNLHINSLELGDSAVYFCASSPGTDNTGELFFGEGSRLTVL.

This clonotype was found once. CDR3 sequence reads: CASSLDPGQAFSPTYEQYF. The CDR3 DNA reads TGTGCCAGCAGCTTAGACCCCGGACAGGCTTTTTCCCCTACCTACGAGCAGTACTTC. The chain combines TRBV7-9 with TRBJ2-7; 7 bases are a match to TRBD1. This CDR3 is 19 amino acids long. After removal of 1 base from V and 2 bases from J, the junction contained 17 bases not matched to a gene. Germline loops: CDR1 SEHNR, CDR2 FQNEAQ (reference sequence).

This clonotype came up many times. V and J are TRBV7-8 and TRBJ2-2; TRBD2 might be the D (5 bases). CDR3 length: 15 residues. Per the germline V gene, CDR1 is SGHVS and CDR2 is FQNEAQ. The V gene lost 5 bases and the J gene lost 1 base, with 11 bases spanning the gap. The CDR3 nucleotides read TGTGCCAGCAGCCCGCACACTAGGAACACCGGGGAGCTGTTTTTT. The encoded protein is CASSPHTRNTGELFF.

This clonotype was counted ten times or more. The gene calls are TRBV11-2 and TRBJ2-1; 7 nucleotides line up with TRBD1. The CDR3 length is 15 residues. Germline V gene data show CDR1 as SGHAT and CDR2 as FQNNGV. The V and J ends lost 3 bases and 4 bases, in that order; junction bases with no gene match: 6. The CDR3 spells CASSFPGGSYNEQFF. As DNA, the CDR3 is TGTGCCAGCAGCTTCCCAGGGGGATCATACAATGAGCAGTTCTTC.

The sample holds many counts of this clonotype. The V gene is TRBV7-9, the J gene TRBJ2-1; unclear D gene. Germline loops: CDR1 SEHNR, CDR2 FQNEAQ (reference sequence). The length of the CDR3 is 11 residues. V shed 3 bases and J shed 5 bases, with 2 bases lying between them. This CDR3 is CASSFDNEQFF. The DNA for the CDR3 is TGTGCCAGCAGCTTCGACAATGAGCAGTTCTTC.